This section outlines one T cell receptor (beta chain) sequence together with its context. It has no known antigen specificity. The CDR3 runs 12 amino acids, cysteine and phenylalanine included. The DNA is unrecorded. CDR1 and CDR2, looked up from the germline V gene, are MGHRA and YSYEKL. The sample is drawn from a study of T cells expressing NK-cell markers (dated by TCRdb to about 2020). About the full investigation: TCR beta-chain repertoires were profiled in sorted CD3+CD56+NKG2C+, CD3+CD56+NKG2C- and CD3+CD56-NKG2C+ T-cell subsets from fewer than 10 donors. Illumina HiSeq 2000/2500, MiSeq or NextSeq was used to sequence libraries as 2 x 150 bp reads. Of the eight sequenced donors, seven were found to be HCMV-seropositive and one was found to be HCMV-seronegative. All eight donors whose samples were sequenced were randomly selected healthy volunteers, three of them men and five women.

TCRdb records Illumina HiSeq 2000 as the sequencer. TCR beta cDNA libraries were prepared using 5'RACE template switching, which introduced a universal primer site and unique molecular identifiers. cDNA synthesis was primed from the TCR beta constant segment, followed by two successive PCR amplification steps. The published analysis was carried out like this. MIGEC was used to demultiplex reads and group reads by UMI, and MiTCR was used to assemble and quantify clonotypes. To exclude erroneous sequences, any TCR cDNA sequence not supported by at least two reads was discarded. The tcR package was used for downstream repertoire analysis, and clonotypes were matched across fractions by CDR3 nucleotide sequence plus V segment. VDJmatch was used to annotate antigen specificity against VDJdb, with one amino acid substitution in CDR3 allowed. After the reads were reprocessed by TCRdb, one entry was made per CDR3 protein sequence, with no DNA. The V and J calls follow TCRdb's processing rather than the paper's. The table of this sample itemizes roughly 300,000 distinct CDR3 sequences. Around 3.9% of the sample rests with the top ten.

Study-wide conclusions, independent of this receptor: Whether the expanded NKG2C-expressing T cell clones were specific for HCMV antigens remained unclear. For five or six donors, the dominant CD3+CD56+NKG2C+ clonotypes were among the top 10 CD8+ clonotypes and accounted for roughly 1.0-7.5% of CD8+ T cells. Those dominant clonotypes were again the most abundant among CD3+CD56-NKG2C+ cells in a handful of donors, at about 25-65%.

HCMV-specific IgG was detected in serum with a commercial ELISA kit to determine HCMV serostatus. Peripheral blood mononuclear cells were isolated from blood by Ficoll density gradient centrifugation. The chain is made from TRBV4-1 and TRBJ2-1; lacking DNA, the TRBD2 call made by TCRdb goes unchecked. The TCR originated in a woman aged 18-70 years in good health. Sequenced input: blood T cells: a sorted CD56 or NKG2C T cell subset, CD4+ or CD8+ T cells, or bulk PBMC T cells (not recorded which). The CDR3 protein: CASSQSGNEQFF.